Each of the 17 T cell receptor beta chains below was sequenced from the same sample in a study of molecular identifiers for immune sequencing clone quantification. Each CDR3 protein gets one entry after TCRdb re-called the PCR reads with MiXCR. Altogether about 500,000 distinct CDR3 sequences are present, about 22% being singletons, with the ten largest covering roughly 0.81%. The material sequenced was naive CD8+ T cells from blood, with Jurkat cell RNA spiked in. Subset: FACS-sorted CD8+CD4-CCR7+CD45RA+ naive T cells. The receptors shown here come from a human donor in good health. Some libraries in this study had Jurkat cell RNA spiked in.

This clonotype was found a few times. The V call is TRBV7-9, the J call TRBJ2-3, with 7 nucleotides matching TRBD2. The length of the CDR3 is 15 residues. Germline CDR1 reads SEHNR; CDR2 reads FQNEAQ (reference sequence). V was pared by 10 bases and J by 4 bases, with 14 bases of the junction left unmatched. CDR3: CATSAGETHSDTQYF. Written as DNA, the CDR3 is TGTGCCACGTCCGCGGGGGAGACGCACTCAGATACGCAGTATTTT.

This clonotype showed up many times. The rearrangement joins TRBV6-6 to TRBJ2-7; D not certain. The CDR3 covers 15 residues. Germline V gene data show CDR1 as MNHNY and CDR2 as SVGAGI (reference sequence). The V gene lost 0 bases and the J gene lost 5 bases, with 14 bases spanning the gap. CDR3 sequence (DNA): TGTGCCAGCAGTTACTCTTCGGAAACTCGCGACGAGCAGTACTTC. Residues: CASSYSSETRDEQYF.

This clonotype was counted ten times or more. V gene TRBV6-5 combines with J gene TRBJ2-7, with D unclear. The CDR3 has 13 amino acids. V was pared by 6 bases and J by 6 bases, with 15 bases between. The V gene's germline CDR1 is MNHEY and CDR2 SVGAGI. Here the CDR3 reads CASSPRVGREQYF. The DNA for the CDR3 is TGTGCCAGCAGCCCTAGGGTAGGTCGCGAGCAGTACTTC.

V gene TRBV5-6 combines with J gene TRBJ2-5; D remains ambiguous. Trimming took 4 bases from V and 1 from J, leaving 8 bases between them. Germline V CDR1 and CDR2: SGHDT, YYEEEE. The CDR3 is 13 residues long. The CDR3 here is CASSAVVQETQYF. CDR3 nucleotides: TGTGCCAGCAGCGCGGTAGTCCAAGAGACCCAGTACTTC.

This clonotype was observed a handful of times. The rearrangement uses TRBV4-3 and TRBJ1-1; D gene ambiguous. The CDR3 runs to 16 residues. V was cut by 0 bases and J by 5 bases, with 16 bases left in between. Germline-derived CDR1 and CDR2 are LGHNA and YSLEER. The CDR3 DNA sequence: TGCGCCAGCAGCCAAGACAGTCTCGATCTTGGTACTGAAGCTTTCTTT. It codes for CASSQDSLDLGTEAFF.

This clonotype occurred many times. The chain employs TRBV29-1 and TRBJ2-7, with D possibly being TRBD1 (5 bases). CDR1 and CDR2 from the germline V gene are SQVTM and ANQGSEA. This CDR3 comprises 12 residues. V was shortened by 1 base and J by 4 bases, with 8 bases between the two germline ends. CDR3 DNA: TGCAGCGTTGAAGGGGCAGGGTACGAGCAGTACTTC. Its translation is CSVEGAGYEQYF.

The V and J genes are TRBV20-1 and TRBJ2-2; 8 positions match TRBD1. Looked up from germline, CDR1 is DFQATT and CDR2 is SNEGSKA (reference sequence). The CDR3 consists of 17 residues. V lost 0 bases and J lost 5; bases outside the gene matches: 11. The CDR3 here is CSARDTTGQGRTGELFF. In nucleotides, the CDR3 is TGCAGTGCTAGAGATACTACAGGACAGGGAAGGACCGGGGAGCTGTTTTTT.

There are many counts of this clonotype. The chain carries TRBV6-6 and TRBJ2-5; TRBD1 might be the D (6 bases). V lost 6 bases, J lost 1 base, and 9 bases lay in between. The CDR3 has 13 residues. Per germline, CDR1 MNHNY and CDR2 SVGAGI (reference sequence). Here the CDR3 DNA reads TGTGCCAGCAGGGGACATATCCAAGAGACCCAGTACTTC. Translation: CASRGHIQETQYF.

This clonotype was seen a handful of times. The V gene is TRBV7-6, the J gene TRBJ2-1; D may match TRBD1 or TRBD2 (5 bases each). This CDR3 is 16 amino acids long. V lost 5 bases to trimming and J lost 1 base, with 15 bases between them. CDR1 is SGHVS and CDR2 is FNYEAQ in the germline V gene. The CDR3 nucleotides read TGTGCCAGCAGCCACCCCGGGGCGTCGTCCTACAATGAGCAGTTCTTC. Protein sequence: CASSHPGASSYNEQFF. The full variable domain, with the rest looked up from reference TRBV7-6 and TRBJ2-1, is GAGVSQSPRYKVTKRGQDVALRCDPISGHVSLYWYRQALGQGPEFLTYFNYEAQQDKSGLPNDRFSAERPEGSISTLTIQRTEQRDSAMYRCASSHPGASSYNEQFFGPGTRLTVL.

In regard to this clonotype: A much larger clone lies a single base off, so this may be a read error. This chain connects TRBV29-1 to TRBJ1-1; TRBD1 is a possible D gene (5 bases). CDR3 length: 9 residues. The V gene's germline CDR1 is SQVTM and CDR2 ANQGSEA. CDR3 sequence reads: CSCGTEALF. Written as DNA, the CDR3 is TGCAGCTGTGGGACTGAAGCTCTCTTT.

On this clonotype: The junction departs from germline at one end; a sequencing error may be responsible. CDR3 in DNA: TGTGCCAGCGGCTTAGGGGGACGTCCCTCCTACGAGCAGTACTTC. It codes for CASGLGGRPSYEQYF. The rearrangement uses TRBV7-9 and TRBJ2-7, with a possible D match to TRBD1 (6 bases). Germline V gene lookup returns CDR1 SEHNR and CDR2 FQNEAQ (reference sequence). CDR3 length: 15 residues.

Worth noting for this clonotype: A much larger clone sits a single nucleotide away, making a read error possible. The chain recombines TRBV12-3 or TRBV12-4 with TRBJ2-6; D possibly uses TRBD1 or TRBD2 (6 bases each). This CDR3 is built from 14 residues. CDR3 DNA: TGTGCCAGCACCCAGGGTTGGGGGGCCAGCGTCCTGACTTTC. As protein: CASTQGWGASVLTF.

This clonotype was found many times. This chain connects TRBV6-5 to TRBJ1-1; D is uncertain. The V gene lost 0 bases and the J gene lost 3 bases, with 14 bases spanning the gap. This CDR3 spans 16 amino acids. CDR1 and CDR2 from the germline V gene are MNHEY and SVGAGI. CDR3: CASSYSPGISDTEAFF. CDR3 in DNA: TGTGCCAGCAGTTACTCGCCAGGTATATCAGACACTGAAGCTTTCTTT.

The V gene is TRBV4-3, the J gene TRBJ2-7; 8 bases are a match to TRBD2. The CDR3 runs to 17 residues. Germline CDR1 is LGHNA and CDR2 is YSLEER. V lost 0 bases, J lost 0 bases, and 7 bases stayed unmatched. The CDR3 region has the DNA TGCGCCAGCAGCCAAGACCATCTAGCGGGTATCTCCTACGAGCAGTACTTC. Translating it yields CASSQDHLAGISYEQYF.

The J gene is TRBJ2-2, the V gene TRBV30, with unresolved D. This CDR3 has 10 amino acids. Germline lookup yields CDR1 GTSNPN and CDR2 SVGIG (reference sequence). Trimming shortened V by 2 bases and J by 6 bases, and 1 base separated the two germline ends. CDR3 DNA: TGTGCCTGGAGTTCCGGGGAGCTGTTTTTT. This codes for CAWSSGELFF.

In this sample, this clonotype turned up many times. The V gene is TRBV27, the J gene TRBJ1-1; 7 positions match TRBD1. The CDR3 is 14 residues long. V gave up 5 bases and J gave up 4 bases; unmatched junction bases: 7. Per germline, CDR1 MNHEY and CDR2 SMNVEV (reference sequence). The CDR3 loop is CASSRQGMGTEAFF. The CDR3 nucleotides read TGTGCCAGCAGTCGACAGGGTATGGGCACTGAAGCTTTCTTT.

This clonotype came up a few times. CDR3 protein: CASREGPIAKNIQYF. CDR3 in DNA: TGTGCCAGCAGGGAGGGGCCCATAGCCAAAAACATTCAGTACTTC. The rearrangement joins TRBV5-6 to TRBJ2-4, with D possibly matching TRBD2 (6 bases). CDR1 SGHDT and CDR2 YYEEEE come from the germline V gene. Deletions cut 5 bases from V and 0 bases from J, with 12 bases between. The CDR3 is made up of 15 amino acids. Complete variable domain (other parts from reference TRBV5-6 and TRBJ2-4): DAGVTQSPTHLIKTRGQQVTLRCSPKSGHDTVSWYQQALGQGPQFIFQYYEEEERQRGNFPDRFSGHQFPNYSSELNVNALLLGDSALYLCASREGPIAKNIQYFGAGTRLSVL.